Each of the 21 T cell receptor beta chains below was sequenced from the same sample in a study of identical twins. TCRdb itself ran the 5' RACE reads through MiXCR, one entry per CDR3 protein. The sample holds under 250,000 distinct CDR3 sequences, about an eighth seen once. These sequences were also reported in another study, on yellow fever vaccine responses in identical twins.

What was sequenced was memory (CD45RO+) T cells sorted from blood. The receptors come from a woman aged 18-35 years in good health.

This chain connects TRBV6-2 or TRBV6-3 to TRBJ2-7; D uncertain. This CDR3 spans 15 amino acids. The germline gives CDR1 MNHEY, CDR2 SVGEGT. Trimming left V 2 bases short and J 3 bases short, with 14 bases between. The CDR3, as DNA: TGTGCCAGCAGTTACGGGTCTTTTACTATCTACGAGCAGTACTTC. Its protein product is CASSYGSFTIYEQYF.

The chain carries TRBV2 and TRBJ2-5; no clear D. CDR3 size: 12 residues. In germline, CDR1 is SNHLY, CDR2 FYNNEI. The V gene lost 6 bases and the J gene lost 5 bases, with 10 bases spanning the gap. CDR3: CASSADRETQYF. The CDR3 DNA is TGTGCCAGCAGCGCGGATCGGGAGACCCAGTACTTC.

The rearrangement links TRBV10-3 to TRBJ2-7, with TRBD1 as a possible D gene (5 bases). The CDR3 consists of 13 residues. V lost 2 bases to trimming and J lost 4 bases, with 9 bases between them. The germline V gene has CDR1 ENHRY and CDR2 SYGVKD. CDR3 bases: TGTGCCATCAGTGAGGCGGACACATACGAGCAGTACTTC. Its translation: CAISEADTYEQYF.

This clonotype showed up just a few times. This CDR3 reads CASSETGTGNYGYTF. The CDR3 DNA sequence: TGTGCCAGCAGTGAAACCGGGACAGGGAACTATGGCTACACCTTC. The chain is built from TRBV12-3 or TRBV12-4 and TRBJ1-2, with 9 bases matching TRBD1. The CDR3 spans 15 residues. After removal of 5 bases from V and 2 bases from J, the junction contained 6 bases not matched to a gene.

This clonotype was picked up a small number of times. The CDR3 bases are TGCAGTGCTAGGATGGGGGAGGGCCGGGTCAATGAGCAGTTCTTC. The encoded protein is CSARMGEGRVNEQFF. The V call is TRBV20-1, the J call TRBJ2-1; 7 nucleotides line up with TRBD2. After removal of 3 bases from V and 6 bases from J, the junction contained 11 bases not matched to a gene. The CDR3 contains 15 residues. CDR1 DFQATT and CDR2 SNEGSKA come from the germline V gene (reference sequence).

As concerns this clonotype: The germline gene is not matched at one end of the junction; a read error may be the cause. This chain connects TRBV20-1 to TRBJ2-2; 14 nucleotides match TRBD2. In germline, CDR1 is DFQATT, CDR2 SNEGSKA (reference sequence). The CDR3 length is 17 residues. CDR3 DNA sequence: TGCTGTGCTAGAGGGACTAGCGGGAGTGAAAGCACCGGGGAGCTGTTTTTT. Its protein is CCARGTSGSESTGELFF.

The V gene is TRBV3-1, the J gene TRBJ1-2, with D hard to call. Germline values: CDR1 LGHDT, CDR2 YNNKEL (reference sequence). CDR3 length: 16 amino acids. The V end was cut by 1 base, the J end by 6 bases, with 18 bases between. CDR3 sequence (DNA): TGTGCCAGCAGCCAAGGGGTCGCAGCAGGTTTGAATGGCTACACCTTC. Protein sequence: CASSQGVAAGLNGYTF.

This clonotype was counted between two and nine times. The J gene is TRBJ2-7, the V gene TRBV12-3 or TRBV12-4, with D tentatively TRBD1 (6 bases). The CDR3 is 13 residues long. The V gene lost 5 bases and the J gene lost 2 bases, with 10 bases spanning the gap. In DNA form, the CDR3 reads TGTGCCAGCAGTCACAGGGTGGCCTACGAGCAGTACTTC. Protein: CASSHRVAYEQYF.

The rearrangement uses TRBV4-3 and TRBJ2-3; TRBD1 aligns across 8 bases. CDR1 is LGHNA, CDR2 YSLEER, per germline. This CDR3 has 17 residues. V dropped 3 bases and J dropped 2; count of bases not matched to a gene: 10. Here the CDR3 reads CASSHSPTGDLTDTQYF. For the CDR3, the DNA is TGCGCCAGCAGCCACTCCCCGACAGGGGACCTCACAGATACGCAGTATTTT.

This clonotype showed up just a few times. CDR3 DNA sequence: TGTGCCAGCAGCGAGCGGGGGGGCCTGTCCTACGAGCAGTACTTC. This gives the protein CASSERGGLSYEQYF. The chain combines TRBV9 with TRBJ2-7, with TRBD2 matching over 10 bases. V gave up 3 bases and J gave up 1 base; unmatched junction bases: 4. Per germline, CDR1 SGDLS and CDR2 YYNGEE. The CDR3 loop spans 15 amino acids.

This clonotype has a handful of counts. The CDR3 DNA follows: TGTGCCATCAGCCGACGGGACTCCTACGAGCAGTACTTC. Encoded protein: CAISRRDSYEQYF. The genes are TRBV10-3 and TRBJ2-7; TRBD2 might be the D (5 bases). This CDR3 has 13 amino acids. From germline, CDR1 is ENHRY and CDR2 SYGVKD. Trimming removed 6 bases at V and 0 bases at J, with 9 bases between.

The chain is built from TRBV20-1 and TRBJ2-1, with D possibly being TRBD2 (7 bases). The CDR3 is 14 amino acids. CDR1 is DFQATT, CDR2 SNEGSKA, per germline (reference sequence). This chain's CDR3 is CVCEGGSSYNEQFF. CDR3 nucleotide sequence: TGCGTCTGCGAGGGGGGGTCCTCCTACAATGAGCAGTTCTTC.

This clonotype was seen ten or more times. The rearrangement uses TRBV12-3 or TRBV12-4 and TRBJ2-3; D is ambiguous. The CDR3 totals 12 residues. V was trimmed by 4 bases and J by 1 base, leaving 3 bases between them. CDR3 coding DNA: TGTGCCAGCAGTTGGGGCACAGATACGCAGTATTTT. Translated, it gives CASSWGTDTQYF.

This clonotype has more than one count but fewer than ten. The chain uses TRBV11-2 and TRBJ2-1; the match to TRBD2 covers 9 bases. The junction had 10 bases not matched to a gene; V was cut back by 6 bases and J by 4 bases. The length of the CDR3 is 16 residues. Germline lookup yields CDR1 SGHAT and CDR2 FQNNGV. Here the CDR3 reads CASRTRWTSDYNEQFF. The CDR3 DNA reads TGTGCCAGCAGGACCCGGTGGACTAGCGATTACAATGAGCAGTTCTTC.

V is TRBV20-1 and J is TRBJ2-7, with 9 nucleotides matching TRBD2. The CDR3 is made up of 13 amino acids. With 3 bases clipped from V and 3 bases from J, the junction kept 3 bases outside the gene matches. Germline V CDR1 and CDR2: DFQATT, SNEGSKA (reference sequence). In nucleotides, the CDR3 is TGCAGTGCTAGCGGCGGGGGGGTCTACGAGCAGTACTTC. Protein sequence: CSASGGGVYEQYF.

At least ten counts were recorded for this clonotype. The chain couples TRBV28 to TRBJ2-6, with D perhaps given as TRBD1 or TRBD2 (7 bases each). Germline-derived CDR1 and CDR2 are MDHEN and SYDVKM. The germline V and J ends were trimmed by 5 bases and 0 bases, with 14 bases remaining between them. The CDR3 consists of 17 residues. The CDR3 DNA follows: TGTGCCAGCAGTGCAGGGGGGGGAAGCTCTGGGGCCAACGTCCTGACTTTC. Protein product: CASSAGGGSSGANVLTF.

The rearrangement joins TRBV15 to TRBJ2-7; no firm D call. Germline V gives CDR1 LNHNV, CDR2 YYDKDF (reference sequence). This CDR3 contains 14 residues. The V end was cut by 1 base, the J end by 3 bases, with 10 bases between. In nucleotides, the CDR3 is TGTGCCACCAGCAGAGGTCCGGACCGCTACGAGCAGTACTTC. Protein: CATSRGPDRYEQYF.

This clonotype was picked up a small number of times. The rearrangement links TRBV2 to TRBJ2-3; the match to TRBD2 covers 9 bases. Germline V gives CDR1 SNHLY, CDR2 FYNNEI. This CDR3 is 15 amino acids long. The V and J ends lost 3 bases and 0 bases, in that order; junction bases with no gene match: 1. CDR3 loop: CASSESGRSTDTQYF. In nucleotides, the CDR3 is TGTGCCAGCAGTGAGAGCGGGAGGAGCACAGATACGCAGTATTTT.

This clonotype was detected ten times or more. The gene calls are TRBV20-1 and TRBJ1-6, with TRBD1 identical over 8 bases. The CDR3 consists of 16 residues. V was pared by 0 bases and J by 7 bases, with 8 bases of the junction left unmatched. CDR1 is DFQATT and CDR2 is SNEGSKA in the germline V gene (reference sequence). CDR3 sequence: CSARDMGRQGNSPLHF. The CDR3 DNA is TGCAGTGCTAGAGATATGGGTAGACAGGGGAATTCACCCCTCCACTTT.

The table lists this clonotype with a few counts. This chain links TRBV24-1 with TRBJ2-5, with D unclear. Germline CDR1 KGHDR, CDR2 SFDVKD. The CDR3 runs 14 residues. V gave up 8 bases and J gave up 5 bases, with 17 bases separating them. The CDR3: CATMAPGPRETQYF. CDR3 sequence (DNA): TGTGCCACCATGGCCCCAGGCCCCAGGGAGACCCAGTACTTC.

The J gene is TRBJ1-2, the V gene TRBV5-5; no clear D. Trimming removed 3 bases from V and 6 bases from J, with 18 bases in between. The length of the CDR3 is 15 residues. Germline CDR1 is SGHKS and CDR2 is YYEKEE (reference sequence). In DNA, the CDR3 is TGTGCCAGCAGCTCACCCGGGAGCCCGGAGAATGGCTACACCTTC. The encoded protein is CASSSPGSPENGYTF.